Below, 20 T cell receptor beta chains from the same sample are listed, as sequenced in a study of CD8 T cells in Susac syndrome. Random hexamers were used to reverse transcribe about 0.45 to 1 ug of RNA. One entry per CDR3 protein, called by TCRdb with MiXCR from the immunoSEQ multiplex PCR reads. The data contain tens of thousands of distinct CDR3 sequences, 90% to 95% of them seen just once; the ten biggest clones take up less than 0.3%. Sequencing was performed on CD8+ T cells from PBMCs. Receptors were obtained from a human donor in good health.

This rearrangement joins TRBV7-2 to TRBJ2-1, with D possibly being TRBD1 or TRBD2 (5 bases each). CDR3 length: 15 residues. CDR1 is SGHTA, CDR2 FQGNSA, per germline. The V gene lost 3 bases and the J gene lost 1 base, with 10 bases spanning the gap. The CDR3 sequence is CASSFGALSYNEQFF. For the CDR3, the DNA is TGTGCCAGCAGCTTCGGGGCTTTATCCTACAATGAGCAGTTCTTC.

The gene calls are TRBV4-1 and TRBJ1-1; D remains unclear. The CDR3 covers 11 residues. CDR1 and CDR2 from the germline V gene are MGHRA and YSYEKL. The V gene lost 11 bases and the J gene lost 0 bases, with 7 bases spanning the gap. CDR3 DNA sequence: TGCGCCTCAGTGATGAACACTGAAGCTTTCTTT. Amino acids: CASVMNTEAFF.

This chain links TRBV5-4 with TRBJ1-2; 7 bases agree with TRBD1. Germline CDR1 and CDR2: SGHNT and YYREEE (reference sequence). The CDR3 runs 13 residues. With V trimmed by 7 bases and J by 4 bases, 7 bases remained unmatched. CDR3 sequence: CASRGQAAYGYTF. CDR3 nucleotide sequence: TGTGCCAGCCGAGGACAGGCCGCCTATGGCTACACCTTC. Looking up the rest from reference TRBV5-4 and TRBJ1-2 gives the full variable domain: ETGVTQSPTHLIKTRGQQVTLRCSSQSGHNTVSWYQQALGQGPQFIFQYYREEENGRGNFPPRFSGLQFPNYSSELNVNALELDDSALYLCASRGQAAYGYTFGSGTRLTVV.

The chain carries TRBV24-1 and TRBJ2-1; 7 bases map to TRBD1. The CDR3 consists of 17 residues. Unmatched junction bases numbered 8, after V lost 3 bases and J lost 1 base. Per germline, CDR1 KGHDR and CDR2 SFDVKD. CDR3 region: CATSDPRQGSSYNEQFF. In DNA, the CDR3 is TGTGCCACCAGTGATCCTAGACAGGGCTCTTCCTACAATGAGCAGTTCTTC.

This clonotype came up once. The chain recombines TRBV15 with TRBJ2-3; 10 bases match TRBD2. In germline, CDR1 is LNHNV, CDR2 YYDKDF (reference sequence). V lost 0 bases and J lost 0; bases outside the gene matches: 6. This CDR3 spans 18 amino acids. CDR3 protein: CATSRDRAGGHSTDTQYF. The CDR3 DNA sequence: TGTGCCACCAGCAGAGATCGAGCGGGGGGGCATAGCACAGATACGCAGTATTTT.

The chain couples TRBV24-1 to TRBJ1-5; D possibly corresponds to TRBD1 (5 bases). Germline CDR1 and CDR2: KGHDR and SFDVKD. CDR3 length equals 14 residues. Trimming took off 5 bases at V and 4 bases at J, with 11 bases between the two ends. CDR3 region: CATSASDKNQPQHF. The DNA for the CDR3 is TGTGCCACCAGTGCCTCGGACAAAAATCAGCCCCAGCATTTT.

The V and J genes are TRBV5-4 and TRBJ1-2; D may be TRBD1 (6 bases). Germline loops: CDR1 SGHNT, CDR2 YYREEE (reference sequence). V was cut by 3 bases and J by 6 bases, with 15 bases left in between. CDR3 size: 14 residues. CDR3 sequence (DNA): TGTGCCAGCAGCTGGATTTCAGGGGCGGATGGCTACACCTTC. Translation: CASSWISGADGYTF.

The chain has TRBV9 and TRBJ1-2, with 8 nucleotides matching TRBD1. The J segment lost 4 bases and the V segment lost 3 bases, leaving 8 bases of the junction unmatched. Germline V CDR1 and CDR2: SGDLS, YYNGEE. This CDR3 spans 15 amino acids. CDR3: CASSEGRGLGYGYTF. CDR3 sequence (DNA): TGTGCCAGCAGCGAGGGCAGGGGGCTCGGCTATGGCTACACCTTC.

The V gene is TRBV5-4, the J gene TRBJ1-1, with 7 bases matching TRBD1. Germline V CDR1 and CDR2: SGHNT, YYREEE (reference sequence). CDR3 size: 15 residues. The junction had 11 bases not matched to a gene; V was cut back by 2 bases and J by 7 bases. The CDR3 DNA sequence: TGTGCCAGCAGCTTACGACAGGGCTCGACGGATGAAGCTTTCTTT. It yields the protein CASSLRQGSTDEAFF.

The rearrangement joins TRBV18 to TRBJ1-4; D is perhaps TRBD1 (6 bases). The CDR3 extends over 13 amino acids. V was clipped by 0 bases and J by 8 bases, with 7 bases between them. The germline V gene encodes CDR1 KGHSH and CDR2 LQKENI. CDR3 nucleotides: TGTGCCAGCTCACCACCACAGGGAGAAAAACTGTTTTTT. This codes for CASSPPQGEKLFF.

This clonotype appeared a single time. CDR3 loop: CASSSQRGQTQYF. The CDR3 DNA reads TGTGCCAGCAGTTCCCAAAGGGGACAGACCCAGTACTTC. J is TRBJ2-5 and V is TRBV28; D possibly uses TRBD1 or TRBD2 (5 bases each). The ends were cut back, 4 bases at V and 6 bases at J, with 12 bases in the middle. CDR1 and CDR2 from the germline V gene are MDHEN and SYDVKM. The CDR3 is 13 amino acids.

This chain connects TRBV3-1 to TRBJ2-5, with D tentatively TRBD2 (5 bases). Germline V CDR1 and CDR2: LGHDT, YNNKEL (reference sequence). This CDR3 comprises 14 residues. The germline V and J ends were trimmed by 0 bases and 0 bases, with 5 bases remaining between them. CDR3 in DNA: TGTGCCAGCAGCCAAGAGGACTACCAAGAGACCCAGTACTTC. Amino acids: CASSQEDYQETQYF.

The chain carries TRBV28 and TRBJ2-7; 12 nucleotides align to TRBD2. This CDR3 has 14 amino acids. The V gene end was trimmed by 3 bases and the J gene end by 6 bases; junction bases not matched to a gene: 3. Germline V gene lookup returns CDR1 MDHEN and CDR2 SYDVKM. The CDR3: CASSLTSGSSEQYV. The CDR3 coding sequence is TGTGCCAGCAGTTTGACTAGCGGGAGCAGCGAGCAGTACGTC.

The chain combines TRBV14 with TRBJ1-5; maybe TRBD1 (6 bases). Per germline, CDR1 SGHDN and CDR2 FVKESK. CDR3 length: 13 residues. Trimming removed 0 bases at V and 10 bases at J, with 10 bases between. Here the CDR3 DNA reads TGTGCCAGCAGCCAAGATTGGGGGGCACCCCAGCATTTT. Residues: CASSQDWGAPQHF.

The chain recombines TRBV7-8 with TRBJ2-7, with 9 positions matching TRBD2. With V trimmed by 4 bases and J by 3 bases, 7 bases remained unmatched. CDR1 is SGHVS and CDR2 is FQNEAQ in the germline V gene. The CDR3 spans 15 residues. The CDR3 protein is CASSSGSGSRYEQYV. In DNA form, the CDR3 reads TGTGCCAGCAGCTCTGGTAGCGGGAGCCGCTACGAGCAGTACGTC.

Only a few counts were recorded for this clonotype. The V call is TRBV11-2, the J call TRBJ2-1; perhaps TRBD2 as D (6 bases). The CDR3 contains 13 residues. With 5 bases removed from V and 4 bases from J, the gap between germline ends came to 9 bases. CDR1 SGHAT and CDR2 FQNNGV come from the germline V gene. The CDR3 protein is CASSAGGYNEQFF. DNA of the CDR3: TGTGCCAGCAGCGCTGGAGGGTACAATGAGCAGTTCTTC.

The chain has TRBV29-1 and TRBJ2-1; D could derive from TRBD1 or TRBD2 (5 bases each). The CDR3 is made up of 17 amino acids. Germline CDR1 and CDR2: SQVTM and ANQGSEA. V was shortened by 0 bases and J by 2 bases, with 17 bases between the two germline ends. The CDR3 sequence is CSVEDRGEVPTYNEQFF. Written as DNA, the CDR3 is TGCAGCGTTGAAGATCGGGGCGAGGTACCGACCTACAATGAGCAGTTCTTC.

The V and J genes are TRBV2 and TRBJ2-1; D gene ambiguous. This CDR3 spans 16 amino acids. Germline V CDR1 and CDR2: SNHLY, FYNNEI. Trimming took 4 bases from V and 1 from J, leaving 14 bases between them. The CDR3 DNA sequence: TGTGCCAGCAGTGCTGGCCGACAACCGTCCTACAATGAGCAGTTCTTC. Amino acids: CASSAGRQPSYNEQFF.

Concerning this clonotype: At one boundary the junction diverges from the germline segment, which might be a read error. The chain is built from TRBV3-1 and TRBJ1-5, with 7 bases aligning to TRBD1. Per the germline V gene, CDR1 is LGHDT and CDR2 is YNNKEL (reference sequence). This CDR3 has 15 amino acids. The CDR3 region is CASSQVRTGNQPQHF. The CDR3 DNA follows: TGTGCCAGCAGCCAAGTAAGGACAGGCAACCAGCCCCAGCATTTT.

The V call is TRBV6-5, the J call TRBJ1-2; D gene uncertain. The V end was cut by 0 bases, the J end by 3 bases, with 14 bases between. The CDR3 is made up of 16 amino acids. The germline V gene has CDR1 MNHEY and CDR2 SVGAGI. CDR3 residues: CASSYSIPGFDYGYTF. The DNA of the CDR3 is TGTGCCAGCAGTTACTCGATCCCCGGATTCGACTATGGCTACACCTTC.